This T cell receptor beta chain was profiled in a study of breast tumors, draining lymph nodes, adjacent tissues. Study conclusions and caveats: Tumor TCR diversity was below lymph nodes but above nontumor tissue.

The lymph nodes were axillary draining lymph nodes from breast cancer patients. TCRdb called the multiplex PCR reads again in MiXCR, with one record for every CDR3 protein. The sample yields roughly 80,000 distinct CDR3 sequences, approximately 19% seen once. This clonotype was recorded at least ten times. Its specificity is not known. The receptor's source is a female donor with breast cancer. Some clones in this sample may be carry-over from other donors' samples. The source material was axillary lymph node tissue.

The CDR3 DNA reads TGTGCCAGCAGCCTGGAGGGGTCGACTAATGAAAAACTGTTTTTT. This sequence encodes CASSLEGSTNEKLFF. The genes are TRBV11-2 and TRBJ1-4; possible D gene TRBD1, 5 bases. Germline CDR1 is SGHAT and CDR2 is FQNNGV. This CDR3 has 15 amino acids. The V and J ends lost 5 bases and 2 bases respectively, with 12 bases between them.